There are many counts of the clone carrying this TCR beta chain. The antigen is not known. The CDR3 covers 16 residues. V gave up 5 bases and J gave up 0 bases; unmatched junction bases: 7. Germline V gene sequence: CDR1 SGHVS, CDR2 FNYEAQ. TCRdb itself ran the RT-PCR reads through MiXCR, one entry per CDR3 protein. The sample contains about 780,000 distinct CDR3 sequences, less than 20% of which appear only once. The sample originates from a study of response to subunit inactivated influenza vaccine. Overall study results and limits: The study's authors posited that every seasonal influenza vaccination enlists few new T cells.

This material consisted of PBMCs from blood, taken 4 to 6 days after vaccination. This clonotype originated in a man aged 50 to 59 who received an inactivated influenza vaccine. The chain combines TRBV7-6 with TRBJ2-1; the match to TRBD1 covers 7 bases. The CDR3 DNA is TGTGCCAGCAGCCGAAGCCGACAGGGCTCCTACAATGAGCAGTTCTTC. This sequence encodes CASSRSRQGSYNEQFF.